This is a list of T cell receptor beta chains from one sample in a study of T-cell reconstitution after alpha-beta-depleted transplantation in children. TCRdb redid the calling of the PCR reads with MiXCR, one entry per CDR3 protein. Of 700,000 or so distinct CDR3 sequences in the sample, 13% were seen once. The sample here was PBMCs, taken before TCRalphabeta/CD19-depleted stem cell transplant. Receptors were obtained from a girl aged 2-10 years with congenital amegakaryocytic thrombocytopenia, due to receive a stem cell transplant. The CDR3 runs from the conserved cysteine through the conserved F or W. Each record gives: clone size, V gene, D gene, J gene, CDR3 DNA, CDR3 protein. D genes are given only for firm matches. Clone size, where shown, is once, few, many, or a class for clones that have expanded.

>many|TRBV4-1|NA|TRBJ2-1
TGCGCCAGCAGCCAACGGAAGCTTAAGCGGGCCACCTACAATGAGCAGTTCTTC
CASSQRKLKRATYNEQFF
>few|TRBV5-1|NA|TRBJ2-5
TGCGCCAGCAGCTTGGAAGCTGGACAAGGGGCCCAGTACTTC
CASSLEAGQGAQYF
>NA|TRBV20-1|NA|TRBJ2-1
TGCAGTGCTATAACCGACTCTCCAGGGTCCTACAATGAGCAGTTCTTC
CSAITDSPGSYNEQFF
>few|TRBV9|TRBD2|TRBJ2-3
TGTGCCAGCAGCGTAGGGGGACTAGCAGCCGATACGCAGTATTTT
CASSVGGLAADTQYF
>many|TRBV7-8|NA|TRBJ2-2
TGTGCCAGCAGCTTAGTTGCGGGTACCGGGGAGCTGTTTTTT
CASSLVAGTGELFF
>many|TRBV7-9|NA|TRBJ2-7
TGTGCCAGCAGCCATGATGACTACGAGCAGTACTTC
CASSHDDYEQYF
>many|TRBV20-1|TRBD2|TRBJ2-7
TGCAGTGCTAGCATGACTAGCGGAAACTCCTACGAGCAGTACTTC
CSASMTSGNSYEQYF
>many|TRBV20-1|NA|TRBJ2-1
TGCAGTGCTAGAGATCAGCGGGTCTACAATGAGCAGTTCTTC
CSARDQRVYNEQFF
>few|TRBV5-1|TRBD2|TRBJ2-1
TGCGCCAGCAGACCGATTGCGGGACTAGCCGGCGGCGAGCAGTTCTTC
CASRPIAGLAGGEQFF
>many|TRBV29-1|NA|TRBJ2-3
TGCAGCGTTGGGCCTAACCCCACAGATACGCAGTATTTT
CSVGPNPTDTQYF
>NA|TRBV20-1|TRBD2|TRBJ2-7
TGCAGTGCTGAGGGGGGGACTAGCGGGAGAGACGAGCAGTACTTC
CSAEGGTSGRDEQYF
>NA|TRBV4-1|NA|TRBJ2-3
TGCGCCAGCAGCCAAGATTGGTCAGGCACAGATACGCAGTATTTT
CASSQDWSGTDTQYF
>few|TRBV7-9|NA|TRBJ2-1
TGTGCCAGCAGCTGGGGTGATGAGCAGTTCTTC
CASSWGDEQFF
>few|TRBV20-1|NA|TRBJ1-3
TGCAGTGCTAGAGAGGGCCGACGCTCTGGAAACACCATATATTTT
CSAREGRRSGNTIYF
>many|TRBV5-1|TRBD1|TRBJ1-2
TGCGCCAGCCAGGACAGGGAGGGCTACACCTTC
CASQDREGYTF
>few|TRBV6-5|TRBD2|TRBJ2-5
TGTGCCAGCAGTTATCTAGCGGGAGGGCCAATGGCCCAGTACTTC
CASSYLAGGPMAQYF
>NA|TRBV9|TRBD1|TRBJ2-7
TGTGCCAGCAGCGGAGGGACAGGAGCTCTATACGAGCAGTACTTC
CASSGGTGALYEQYF
>NA|TRBV20-1|TRBD2|TRBJ2-1
TGCAGTGCTAGAGTATTTGGCCTAGCGGGAGAGAATGAGCAGTTCTTC
CSARVFGLAGENEQFF
>NA|TRBV11-1|TRBD2|TRBJ2-3
TGTGCCAGCAGCTTAGCCAACCCCGGGACTAGCGGGAGGGCCGATACGCAGTATTTT
CASSLANPGTSGRADTQYF
>NA|TRBV18|NA|TRBJ2-3
TGTGCCAGCTCAAACCAAGGGGAGGATACGCAGTATTTT
CASSNQGEDTQYF
>NA|TRBV18|NA|TRBJ1-5
TGTGCCAGCTCACCCACTAAGGGCCAGCCCCAGCATTTT
CASSPTKGQPQHF
>NA|TRBV7-3|TRBD2|TRBJ2-3
TGTGCCAGCAGCCCTCGACTAGCGAGAGATACGCAGTATTTT
CASSPRLARDTQYF
>few|TRBV11-2|NA|TRBJ1-4
TGTGCCAGCAGCTTAAGTCGGTGGGAGAATGAAAAACTGTTTTTT
CASSLSRWENEKLFF
>many|TRBV20-1|NA|TRBJ2-2
TGCAGTGCTAGAATGCGCTTCCAGGACACCGGGGAGCTGTTTTTT
CSARMRFQDTGELFF
>many|TRBV2|NA|TRBJ2-1
TGTGCCAGCAATGTGGGCAATGAGCAGTTCTTC
CASNVGNEQFF
>many|TRBV6-1|TRBD2|TRBJ2-1
TGTGCCAGCAGCCCTCGGACTAGCGGGTATTACAATGAGCAGTTCTTC
CASSPRTSGYYNEQFF
>NA|TRBV7-6|NA|TRBJ2-3
TGTGCCAGCAGCCCGGGGCGGGGCCCTAGCACAGATACGCAGTATTTT
CASSPGRGPSTDTQYF
>many|TRBV29-1|NA|TRBJ1-1
TGCAGCGTTGATCCTGTGGGGCAGGGTACTGAAGCTTTCTTT
CSVDPVGQGTEAFF
>many|TRBV7-2|NA|TRBJ2-7
TGTGCCAGCAGCTTAGGAGTCTTATCCTACGAGCAGTACTTC
CASSLGVLSYEQYF
>NA|TRBV25-1|NA|TRBJ2-3
TGTGCCGATGCGGACAAACCCTGCACAGATACGCAGTATTTT
CADADKPCTDTQYF
>NA|TRBV29-1|NA|TRBJ1-1
TGCAGCGTTGTATCACAGCTTCGACGGAACACTGAAGCTTTCTTT
CSVVSQLRRNTEAFF
>NA|TRBV12-3/TRBV12-4|TRBD2|TRBJ2-3
TGTGCCAGCAATTTCAGCGGGAGGGCAGATACGCAGTATTTT
CASNFSGRADTQYF
>NA|TRBV11-2|TRBD2|TRBJ2-5
TGTGCCAGCAGCTTACTACCAGGGACTAGCGGTGAAGAGACCCAGTACTTC
CASSLLPGTSGEETQYF
>few|TRBV28|NA|TRBJ2-5
TGTGCCAGCAGTGCAACCGGGACCGCCTCGAGGACCCAGTACTTC
CASSATGTASRTQYF
>many|TRBV2|NA|TRBJ2-2
TGTGCCAGCAGTGAGACAAACACCGGGGAGCTGTTTTTT
CASSETNTGELFF
>NA|TRBV10-3|TRBD1|TRBJ2-1
TGTGCCATCAGTCTGGGACAGGAGGATGAGCAGTTCTTC
CAISLGQEDEQFF
>many|TRBV27|NA|TRBJ2-1
TGTGCCAGCAGCTGGGGGGCGAGCAATGAGCAGTTCTTC
CASSWGASNEQFF
>NA|TRBV3-1|NA|TRBJ2-5
TGTGCCAGCAGCCAAGATTGGGGTGAGCCCCGTATAGAGTACTTC
CASSQDWGEPRIEYF
>many|TRBV5-1|NA|TRBJ2-1
TGCGCCAGCAGCTTGGAGCCGAATGAGCAGTTCTTC
CASSLEPNEQFF
>few|TRBV4-1|NA|TRBJ2-5
TGCGCCAGCAGCCAAGTCCTAGCAGGCGGGGAGACCCAGTACTTC
CASSQVLAGGETQYF
>many|TRBV9|TRBD2|TRBJ2-1
TGTGCCAGCAGCGCCACACTAGCGGTGGACTACAATGAGCAGTTCTTC
CASSATLAVDYNEQFF